This T cell receptor beta chain comes out of a study of cytomegalovirus exposure and HLA in healthy donors (dated 2017 in TCRdb). As for the study more broadly: An earlier analysis of around 600 of the donors reported 250 to 350 Gb of sequence data and some 120 million unique TCR beta sequences from around 200 million T cells. All discovery cohort repertoires had been generated on a single sequencing platform. An earlier analysis of some 500 of the donors applied high-throughput TCR beta sequencing to assess whether each TCR beta V gene segment acted as functional or pseudogenic. The study aimed to test whether signatures of past pathogen exposure could be identified by cataloging public T cell receptors. Among the roughly 400 genotyped donors, more than 70% belonged to the genetic ancestry cluster associated with self-reported Caucasian donors. The study used immunosequencing to profile the T cell repertoires of hundreds of subjects and linked those repertoires to cytomegalovirus serostatus. An early release covering approximately 600 HLA-typed donors comprised about 290 gigabases of sequencing data and 85 million to 100 million unique TCR sequences. Four or five DR-DQ haplotypes were treated as single units for association and clustering because of strong linkage in the cohort. A later genetic analysis took genome-wide SNP genotypes for about three fifths of the roughly 670 donors and used that subset as a discovery cohort. In the later analysis, no new phenotypic data were used to find candidate immune exposures; instead, reliance was placed on TCR beta sequences and their occurrence across donors. The number of typed donors differed by locus: roughly 620-630 for A, B, C, DRB1 and DQB1; 522 for DQA1; approximately 600 for DPA1; and around 470 for DPB1. A separate validation cohort of 100 to 150 different subjects was used in addition to the 666-subject first cohort. Class I and class II HLA loci were covered by the typing at four-digit resolution. Among roughly 400 genotyped donors of the cohort, an average of roughly 230,000 unique TCR beta nucleotide sequences was sequenced per donor, of which 15% to 20% were non-productive. A later analysis re-examined previously published TCR beta repertoires from roughly 650 donors and added high-resolution HLA genotyping to investigate patterns of TCR occurrence. Donor age, sex, ethnicity and CMV serostatus were collected together with the repertoire data. To predict cytomegalovirus infection status, the study brought together high-throughput TCR immunosequencing, statistical association of individual TCRs with disease status, and machine learning. Results the study describes overall, beyond this receptor: Approximately 18 rarely observed V segments, including chromosome 9 orphons, were excluded from the earlier analysis of 550 to 700 of the donors because counts were too low. A few of the identified cytomegalovirus-associated TCR beta chains were confirmed in vitro to be specific for cytomegalovirus antigens. Because HLA typing was unavailable for some donors at each locus, only the typed subset was used in association tests. The authors suggested that the approach could potentially be extended to other disease states and immunological phenotypes. Specific HLA alleles were associated with roughly 17,000 TCR beta sequences at a false discovery rate of 0.05 in a later analysis. In a later genetic analysis, a missense DCLRE1C variant was associated with V-gene and J-gene trimming of TCR beta chains, and the association was replicated in an independent cohort. Presence/absence analyses assumed roughly uniform sequencing depth across donors, an assumption that may not hold. The 87-base-pair reads could not distinguish some IMGT-functional V segments, including TRBV6-2 and TRBV6-3, so those segments were excluded. Correlated functional status among segregating V segments might reflect linkage disequilibrium, but an unknown experimental factor could not be ruled out. According to a later genetic analysis, donors in an Asian-associated ancestry cluster had fewer N-insertions in productive TCRs than the approximately 690-donor mean. A cluster of highly shared sequence variants was judged likely to be a technical artifact of the sequencing pipeline. In a later analysis, several top co-occurrence clusters were reported to appear linked to parvovirus B19, influenza, CMV and Epstein-Barr virus. According to a later analysis, most CMV-associated TCR beta chains appeared to be HLA-restricted, and the HLA associations seemed to be driven largely by CMV exposure. The cohort was sequenced for TCR beta chains only, and without alpha or paired-chain data the features that could be detected were limited. CMV serostatus was the only immune exposure information available for the cohort. The study listed 150 to 200 TCR beta chains as associated with cytomegalovirus. Assigning TCR associations to individual alleles was difficult when HLA alleles, especially DR and DQ, strongly co-occurred. The classifier was reported to diagnose cytomegalovirus status with high specificity and sensitivity in both the original and validation cohorts. According to a later analysis, TCR association rates differed among HLA loci, with DRB1 alleles showing the most associated TCRs and HLA-C alleles showing the fewest. While some public TCRs were present in many individuals, most TCR sequences turned up only very rarely across donors. In a later analysis, HLA-associated TCR beta chains were found to be more clonally expanded and to have lower generation probabilities than equally common non-associated chains. A further reported finding was that TCR beta sequences accurately predicted the HLA-A and HLA-B alleles for most subjects in the first cohort. In an earlier analysis of 587 of the donors, most TCR beta V segments were observed in productive rearrangements about 87% or about 30% of the time, broadly matching IMGT annotations.

From the cysteine through the phenylalanine, the CDR3 covers 15 amino acids. The only DNA kept is the CDR3, 45 bases in frame from the first base. V gives up 3 bases and J gives up 10 bases, and the segment between their germline ends measures 16 bases. CDR1 SGHTA and CDR2 FQGNSA were looked up in the germline V gene. To prepare the library, the immunoSEQ multiplex PCR assay was applied. For the multiplex PCR, a mixture combining 60 forward primers for TCR Vbeta segments and 13 reverse primers for TCR Jbeta segments was used. The CDR3 region of rearranged TCR beta genes was amplified from genomic DNA by a multiplex PCR assay. The amplified TCR beta libraries were sequenced on the Illumina HiSeq System as 87-base-pair reads. The source study handled its data this way. A later analysis tallied about 77 million unique TCR beta chains across the 660 or so repertoires, and some 10 million of those chains were shared by two or more donors. To remove PCR and sequencing errors, raw reads were error-corrected and collapsed into unique sequences using a nearest-neighbor algorithm that merged closely related sequences. To assign V, D and J gene segments, CDR3 sequences were aligned to IMGT reference sequences. For a sequence to be retained, a match of at least six nucleotides to both a V gene segment and a J gene segment was required. A rearrangement counted as productive if the CDR3 had no stop codons and remained in frame with V and J, and every other rearrangement counted as non-productive. Following IMGT convention, CDR3 was defined as the stretch from the second conserved V-encoded cysteine up to the conserved J-encoded phenylalanine. The earlier analysis of some 550 of the donors excluded any sequence lacking an unambiguous match to a single V gene segment. In an earlier analysis of about 590 of the donors, a V segment was called functional when productive rearrangements were above 56.7%, and segregating when the standard deviation between donors exceeded 5%. A statistical classification framework was developed to diagnose cytomegalovirus status using the catalog of TCR beta chain sequences. V and J gene assignment, in a later analysis, came from comparing TCR nucleotide sequences with IMGT/GENE-DB human TR gene sequences. The TCRdist pipeline was used in a later analysis to assign CDR3 sequences and most-parsimonious VDJ recombination scenarios. In a later analysis, every TCR beta chain was defined by the combination of its CDR3 amino acid sequence and its V-gene family, and reads without a unique V-gene family were dropped. A later analysis removed 550 to 650 highly shared, low-generation-probability nucleotide sequences to deal with suspected cross-contamination and a sequencing artifact. A later analysis calculated a clonal expansion index for each public chain from normalized within-repertoire ranks of inferred template counts. A later analysis computed generation probabilities with a VDJ recombination model fitted to out-of-frame rearrangements, and checked the results against IGoR. In a later analysis, TCR-TCR, TCR-HLA and TCR-CMV co-occurrence was scored with hypergeometric tests, and a repertoire-size bias correction was applied to TCR pairs. To estimate false discovery rates, a later analysis permuted the HLA or CMV assignments 20 times. In a later analysis, co-occurring TCRs were grouped with DBSCAN, and TCRdist sequence similarity was added when clustering was performed within HLA-allele-positive subsets. Repertoires with fewer than 30,000 or more than 120,000 public chains, plus five repertoires with anomalous nucleotide sharing, were excluded from co-occurrence clustering. TCRdb retrieved this table from immuneACCESS and kept in-frame rearrangements only. Not all clones are present; in checked studies, unresolved V genes account for under half, and no reason is known for the remainder. That table furnishes V, J and clone size, whereas the DNA furnished D and trimming. This sample holds about 150,000 clones; less than 80% were observed only once. Clones ranked in the top ten supply roughly 2% of the sample.

The cohort consisted of 600 to 750 healthy bone marrow donors. At the time of sampling, all cohort members were nominally healthy, though unrecorded immune exposures were likely present. The donor tested CMV seronegative and was one of the 352 seronegative cohort members. A peripheral blood sample was provided by each donor, and peripheral blood mononuclear cells were used for TCR beta sequencing. Genomic DNA extraction from the blood cell samples was performed with the Qiagen DNeasy Blood Extraction Kit. Of note for this clone: Its antigen remains unidentified. Base qualities are missing; no much larger clone stands one base away.

Recombination joined TRBV7-2 with TRBJ1-6; there is no confident call for the D gene. This TCR came from a young man in good health and CMV-seronegative. Sample: PBMCs. CDR3 region: CASSFSGVPESPLHF. In nucleotides, the sequence is TGTGCCAGCAGCTTTTCCGGGGTTCCCGAGTCACCCCTCCACTTT.